Listed below are T cell receptor beta chains from one sample, sequenced in a study of siplizumab effects on memory and regulatory T cells. Profiled with immunoSEQ multiplex PCR; TCRdb holds only in-frame clones, not every one. Among about 110,000 clones listed, about nine tenths were seen once. Material for sequencing was CD4+ T cells sorted from blood. These receptors came from a human donor in good health. CDR3s include the opening cysteine and the closing phenylalanine or tryptophan. Fields, in order: J gene, V gene, CDR3 protein.

j_call: TRBJ2-6; v_call: TRBV5-4; cdr3_aa: CASSLREAGANVLTF
j_call: TRBJ2-6; v_call: TRBV7-9; cdr3_aa: CASSLAPLAYSSGANVLTF
j_call: TRBJ2-7; v_call: TRBV23-1; cdr3_aa: CASSQGASGGYEQYF
j_call: TRBJ2-2; v_call: TRBV29-1; cdr3_aa: CSVEGGGAANTGELFF
j_call: TRBJ1-4; v_call: TRBV10-1; cdr3_aa: CASSGGSGRGEKLFF
j_call: TRBJ1-4; v_call: TRBV7-9; cdr3_aa: CASSAYATNEKLFF
j_call: TRBJ2-1; v_call: TRBV13; cdr3_aa: CASSRTSGDEQFF
j_call: TRBJ1-4; v_call: TRBV19; cdr3_aa: CASSAPQGIDEKLFF
j_call: TRBJ2-1; v_call: TRBV6-5; cdr3_aa: CASTPRQAIYNEQFF
j_call: TRBJ1-3; v_call: TRBV5-1; cdr3_aa: CASSPDRARDTIYF
j_call: TRBJ2-3; v_call: TRBV5-1; cdr3_aa: CASSSGGTSTDTQYF
j_call: TRBJ1-4; v_call: TRBV11-1; cdr3_aa: CASSLGGHTTNEKLFF
j_call: TRBJ1-1; v_call: TRBV2; cdr3_aa: CASSGIRGGAEAFF
j_call: TRBJ1-5; v_call: TRBV7-9; cdr3_aa: CASSSALSTGINQPQHF
j_call: TRBJ1-2; v_call: TRBV6-6; cdr3_aa: CASSYSKGNYGYTF
j_call: TRBJ2-5; v_call: TRBV9; cdr3_aa: CASSVGVAEGRETQYF
j_call: TRBJ2-2; v_call: TRBV6-5; cdr3_aa: CASRFPGTNTGELFF
j_call: TRBJ1-4; v_call: TRBV13; cdr3_aa: CASSRGGSKGEKLFF
j_call: TRBJ1-1; v_call: TRBV7-6; cdr3_aa: CASSVMIQGGTEAFF
j_call: TRBJ2-1; v_call: TRBV11-3; cdr3_aa: CASSLQGLASNEQFF
j_call: TRBJ2-2; v_call: TRBV12-5; cdr3_aa: CASGPGQTNTGELFF
j_call: TRBJ2-3; v_call: TRBV5-4; cdr3_aa: CASSSGTSGSRDTQYF
j_call: TRBJ1-1; v_call: TRBV5-4; cdr3_aa: CASSTTAEAFF
j_call: TRBJ2-7; v_call: TRBV5-6; cdr3_aa: CASSTRRGPGGYEQYF
j_call: TRBJ2-2; v_call: TRBV18; cdr3_aa: CASSSQIRTSAGELFF
j_call: TRBJ2-3; v_call: TRBV11-2; cdr3_aa: CASSLSGEGLDTDTQYF
j_call: TRBJ1-2; v_call: TRBV6-6; cdr3_aa: CASSPDRNYGYTF
j_call: TRBJ1-1; v_call: TRBV6-5; cdr3_aa: CASSYNRDTEAFF
j_call: TRBJ2-6; v_call: TRBV28; cdr3_aa: CATTGLSGANVLTF
j_call: TRBJ2-2; v_call: TRBV25-1; cdr3_aa: CASSEMTGVITGELFF
j_call: TRBJ2-7; v_call: TRBV6-5; cdr3_aa: CASRFVGETYEQYF
j_call: TRBJ1-2; v_call: TRBV19; cdr3_aa: CASSLHRDSADGYGYTF
j_call: TRBJ1-5; v_call: TRBV27; cdr3_aa: CASTGGLGQPQHF
j_call: TRBJ2-5; v_call: TRBV5-1; cdr3_aa: CASSAIDRSEVTSGRAGETQYF
j_call: TRBJ1-3; v_call: TRBV19; cdr3_aa: CASTGDRGVFRNTIYF
j_call: TRBJ2-2; v_call: TRBV11-3; cdr3_aa: CASSQYRGVNTGELFF
j_call: TRBJ2-3; v_call: TRBV5-4; cdr3_aa: CASSQTLGASTDTQYF
j_call: TRBJ1-2; v_call: TRBV19; cdr3_aa: CASSIGQVGVDGYTF
j_call: TRBJ1-1; v_call: TRBV5-1; cdr3_aa: CASSPDNTEAFF
j_call: TRBJ1-6; v_call: TRBV6-5; cdr3_aa: CASLGQGYNSPLHF
j_call: TRBJ2-1; v_call: TRBV6-5; cdr3_aa: CASSYRTSGRWNEQFF
j_call: TRBJ2-7; v_call: TRBV11-2; cdr3_aa: CASSLGTAGGPMNEQYF
j_call: TRBJ1-1; v_call: TRBV5-1; cdr3_aa: CASSLGAGALNTEAFF
j_call: TRBJ2-5; v_call: TRBV18; cdr3_aa: CASSPLRETQYF
j_call: TRBJ1-4; v_call: TRBV19; cdr3_aa: CASSTIGNLGEKLFF
j_call: TRBJ2-5; v_call: TRBV11-3; cdr3_aa: CASSAGTSGAQETQYF
j_call: TRBJ1-2; v_call: TRBV4-1; cdr3_aa: CASSQVVTGLNYGYTF
j_call: TRBJ2-3; v_call: TRBV19; cdr3_aa: CASSFSGATDTQYF